Each of the 17 T cell receptor beta chains below was sequenced from the same sample in a study of early T cells in non-severe SARS-CoV-2 infection. TCRdb redid the calling of the 5' RACE reads with MiXCR, one entry per CDR3 protein. This table has around 99,000 distinct CDR3 sequences, 16% appearing once. Sequenced here: whole blood, sampled at baseline. These receptors all come from an adult who was a healthcare worker with PCR-confirmed SARS-CoV-2 infection or an uninfected control (not recorded which).

The J gene is TRBJ2-1, the V gene TRBV5-3; tentatively, D is TRBD1 or TRBD2 (6 bases each). TRBV5-3 is filed as an ORF, its function uncertain. Trimming pared 0 bases from V and 0 bases from J, leaving 10 bases between. This CDR3 region has 16 residues. The CDR3 region has the DNA TGTGCCAGAAGCTTGGCGGGGGCTAGCTCCTACAATGAGCAGTTCTTC. As protein: CARSLAGASSYNEQFF.

This clonotype was seen many times. The chain combines TRBV7-9 with TRBJ2-2, with unresolved D. This CDR3 spans 12 amino acids. V was pared by 3 bases and J by 7 bases, with 6 bases between. The germline gives CDR1 SEHNR, CDR2 FQNEAQ (reference sequence). For the CDR3, the DNA is TGTGCCAGCAGCTTCCCACTCGGGGAGCTGTTTTTT. Its protein is CASSFPLGELFF.

The V and J genes are TRBV20-1 and TRBJ2-7; D unresolved. The length of the CDR3 is 16 residues. CDR1 is DFQATT, CDR2 SNEGSKA, per germline (reference sequence). The ends were cut back, 4 bases at V and 3 bases at J, with 22 bases in the middle. This CDR3 is CSANPSNIVVNYEQYF. The CDR3 region has the DNA TGCAGTGCTAACCCTAGTAATATAGTGGTTAACTACGAGCAGTACTTC.

The genes are TRBV18 and TRBJ2-1; D is unresolved. The CDR3 length is 14 residues. Germline V gene lookup returns CDR1 KGHSH and CDR2 LQKENI. V gave up 4 bases and J gave up 3 bases, with 10 bases separating them. As DNA, the CDR3 is TGTGCCAGCTCACGGGTGGCAGACTACAATGAGCAGTTCTTC. This codes for CASSRVADYNEQFF.

The chain uses TRBV6-1 and TRBJ1-6; 8 bases match TRBD1. J was trimmed by 9 bases and V by 4 bases; bases with no gene match: 8. The CDR3 loop spans 15 amino acids. CDR1 and CDR2 (germline): MNHNS, SASEGT. In nucleotides, the CDR3 is TGTGCCAGCAGTGGACAGGGGACTCGGAGTTCACCCCTCCACTTT. Amino acid sequence: CASSGQGTRSSPLHF.

In DNA, the CDR3 is TGTGCCAGCAGCTTGGTCGGGAACCAAGAGACCCAGTACTTC. This gives the protein CASSLVGNQETQYF. This chain uses TRBV11-2 with TRBJ2-5; a weak D match, TRBD2 (5 bases). The ends were cut back, 3 bases at V and 0 bases at J, with 8 bases in the middle. Germline CDR1 and CDR2: SGHAT and FQNNGV. This CDR3 has 14 residues.

This clonotype was picked up many times. The rearrangement links TRBV25-1 to TRBJ2-1, with D perhaps TRBD1 or TRBD2 (8 bases each). From germline, CDR1 is MGHDK and CDR2 SYGVNS. V was cut by 9 bases and J by 10 bases, with 31 bases left in between. The CDR3 has 17 residues. CDR3 DNA: TGTGCCAGTGCCGCCTCCAGGGGGCCGCCAGCTAGCGGGGAGCAGTTCTTC. Its protein product is CASAASRGPPASGEQFF.

This clonotype was seen ten or more times. The chain recombines TRBV9 with TRBJ1-1, with D maybe TRBD1 (5 bases). The CDR3 has 12 amino acids. Germline values: CDR1 SGDLS, CDR2 YYNGEE. The V gene lost 4 bases and the J gene lost 5 bases, with 9 bases spanning the gap. CDR3 region: CASSTGGTEAFF. CDR3 DNA: TGTGCCAGCAGCACGGGGGGTACTGAAGCTTTCTTT.

A few counts support this clonotype. V usage is TRBV24-1 and J usage is TRBJ1-1; a possible D gene is TRBD1 (6 bases). From germline, CDR1 is KGHDR and CDR2 SFDVKD. Trimming cost V 4 bases and J 2 bases, with 10 bases left between them. The CDR3 consists of 14 residues. The CDR3 DNA sequence: TGTGCCACCAGTGACACAGGGCCCAACACTGAAGCTTTCTTT. This encodes CATSDTGPNTEAFF.

The rearrangement links TRBV9 to TRBJ2-7; possibly TRBD1 or TRBD2 for D (7 bases each). CDR1 is SGDLS and CDR2 is YYNGEE in the germline V gene. This CDR3 is built from 14 residues. V was pared by 4 bases and J by 2 bases, with 13 bases between. The CDR3 loop is CASSQGGIPYEQYF. The CDR3 region has the DNA TGTGCCAGCAGCCAGGGGGGGATACCCTACGAGCAGTACTTC.

This clonotype has at least ten counts. The chain is built from TRBV9 and TRBJ2-3; 9 nucleotides agree with TRBD2. This CDR3 is 17 amino acids long. V shed 0 bases, J shed 2 bases, and the junction held 7 bases outside the gene matches. Per germline, CDR1 SGDLS and CDR2 YYNGEE. The CDR3, as DNA: TGTGCCAGCAGCGTAGACGTGACTAGCGGTTTCACAGATACGCAGTATTTT. It translates to CASSVDVTSGFTDTQYF.

The V gene is TRBV27, the J gene TRBJ2-1, with TRBD2 matching 11 bases. With 6 bases clipped from V and 2 bases from J, the junction kept 3 bases outside the gene matches. Germline lookup yields CDR1 MNHEY and CDR2 SMNVEV (reference sequence). This CDR3 is built from 15 residues. The CDR3 reads CASRILAGAYNEQFF. The CDR3, as DNA: TGTGCCAGCAGGATACTAGCGGGGGCCTACAATGAGCAGTTCTTC.

The rearrangement uses TRBV30 and TRBJ2-1, with D hard to call. V lost 1 base to trimming and J lost 9 bases, with 13 bases between them. This CDR3 comprises 13 residues. Per the germline V gene, CDR1 is GTSNPN and CDR2 is SVGIG (reference sequence). The CDR3 DNA is TGTGCCTGGAGTGACTTTAGTGCCACTGAGCAGTTCTTC. Its protein is CAWSDFSATEQFF.

This sequence joins TRBV28 and TRBJ2-3; no clear D. Per the germline V gene, CDR1 is MDHEN and CDR2 is SYDVKM. Trimming pared 3 bases from V and 2 bases from J, leaving 12 bases between. The CDR3 loop spans 15 amino acids. CDR3 residues: CASSFFAELTDTQYF. The CDR3 region has the DNA TGTGCCAGCAGTTTTTTTGCGGAACTCACAGATACGCAGTATTTT. Looking up the rest from reference TRBV28 and TRBJ2-3 gives the full variable domain: DVKVTQSSRYLVKRTGEKVFLECVQDMDHENMFWYRQDPGLGLRLIYFSYDVKMKEKGDIPEGYSVSREKKERFSLILESASTNQTSMYLCASSFFAELTDTQYFGPGTRLTVL.

This clonotype appeared many times. V usage is TRBV7-9 and J usage is TRBJ1-2; the D is unclear. The V end lost 4 bases, the J end lost 6 bases, and 6 bases lay between the germline ends. This CDR3 region has 11 residues. In germline, CDR1 is SEHNR, CDR2 FQNEAQ (reference sequence). CDR3 sequence (DNA): TGTGCCAGCAGCTACGTCGATGGCTACACCTTC. Its protein product is CASSYVDGYTF.

V gene TRBV12-3 or TRBV12-4 combines with J gene TRBJ2-4; possible D gene TRBD1, 6 bases. The CDR3 is 13 residues long. V was clipped by 6 bases and J by 5 bases, with 11 bases between them. The CDR3 protein is CASSLDRQNIQYF. The CDR3 bases are TGTGCCAGCAGCCTGGACAGACAAAACATTCAGTACTTC.

There are a few counts of this clonotype. CDR3 DNA: TGTGCCAGCGGTGAGCAAGAGACCCAGTACTTC. It yields the protein CASGEQETQYF. This chain uses TRBV12-3 or TRBV12-4 with TRBJ2-5; D gene unclear. V lost 8 bases and J lost 2, with 6 bases in between. This CDR3 spans 11 amino acids.